These 5 T cell receptor beta chains originate from one sample sequenced in a study of cytomegalovirus exposure and HLA in healthy donors. PCR primers comprised 60 Vbeta and 13 Jbeta primers. TCRdb's table, derived via immunoSEQ multiplex PCR, lists solely in-frame clones and lacks some. The sample has approximately 100,000 clones; 80% to 85% are singletons. Sequences were obtained from PBMCs. Source of these receptors: a man between 40 and 49 years old in good health and CMV-seronegative.

This clone has a handful of counts. The junction and the germline gene differ at one end; a read error may be behind it. V usage is TRBV7-6 and J usage is TRBJ1-1; D is unclear. The CDR3 length is 13 residues. Germline V CDR1 and CDR2: SGHVS, FNYEAQ. The DNA of the CDR3 is TGTGCCAGCAGCCAACCGACGGGAACTGGAGCTTTCTTT. Residues: CASSQPTGTGAFF.

V is TRBV12-5 and J is TRBJ2-7; 9 positions agree with TRBD1. Germline lookup yields CDR1 LGHNT and CDR2 FRNRAP. This CDR3 has 15 amino acids. V lost 3 bases and J lost 6; bases outside the gene matches: 9. The CDR3 sequence: CASGLSTGGMGEQYF. The DNA of the CDR3 is TGTGCTAGTGGTTTATCAACAGGGGGCATGGGCGAGCAGTACTTC. The whole variable domain, remainder taken from reference TRBV12-5 and TRBJ2-7, is DARVTQTPRHKVTEMGQEVTMRCQPILGHNTVFWYRQTMMQGLELLAYFRNRAPLDDSGMPKDRFSAEMPDATLATLKIQPSEPRDSAVYFCASGLSTGGMGEQYFGPGTRLTVT.

The chain is built from TRBV5-4 and TRBJ2-5; 7 bases map to TRBD1. The CDR3 extends over 14 amino acids. Germline-derived CDR1 and CDR2 are SGHNT and YYREEE (reference sequence). V gave up 4 bases and J gave up 2 bases; unmatched junction bases: 5. CDR3 sequence (DNA): TGTGCCAGCAGCGTACAGGGGATTCAAGAGACCCAGTACTTC. This codes for CASSVQGIQETQYF.

This clone has a single count. This chain links TRBV5-4 with TRBJ1-1; D is possibly TRBD1 (5 bases). Germline V CDR1 and CDR2: SGHNT, YYREEE (reference sequence). The CDR3 has 14 amino acids. Trimming left V 4 bases short and J 5 bases short, with 15 bases between. The DNA for the CDR3 is TGTGCCAGCAGCCTATGGACGGAGGGGACTGAAGCTTTCTTT. It encodes CASSLWTEGTEAFF.

This chain links TRBV2 with TRBJ2-6; TRBD2 aligns across 10 bases. The V and J ends lost 2 bases and 2 bases, in that order; junction bases with no gene match: 9. CDR1 is SNHLY and CDR2 is FYNNEI in the germline V gene. The CDR3 has 19 residues. CDR3 residues: CASSEMVAGGNTGANVLTF. The CDR3 DNA sequence: TGTGCCAGCAGTGAAATGGTAGCGGGGGGAAACACTGGGGCCAACGTCCTGACTTTC.